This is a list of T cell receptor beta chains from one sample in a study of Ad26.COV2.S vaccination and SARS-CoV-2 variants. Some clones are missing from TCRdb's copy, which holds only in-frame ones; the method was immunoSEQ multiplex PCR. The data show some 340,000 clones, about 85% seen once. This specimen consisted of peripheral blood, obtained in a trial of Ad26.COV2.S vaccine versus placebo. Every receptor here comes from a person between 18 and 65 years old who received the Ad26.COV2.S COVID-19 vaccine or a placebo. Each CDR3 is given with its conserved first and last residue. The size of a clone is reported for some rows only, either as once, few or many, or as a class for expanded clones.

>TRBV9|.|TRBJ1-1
CASSVDIRTNTEAFF
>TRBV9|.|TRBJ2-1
CASSVVAPGTGGYEQFF
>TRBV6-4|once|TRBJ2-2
CASSLTGATGELFF
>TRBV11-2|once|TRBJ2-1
CASSSELSAGEQFF
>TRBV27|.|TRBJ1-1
CASSLLLSSEAFF
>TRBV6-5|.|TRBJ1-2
CASRSLGAQGYGYTF
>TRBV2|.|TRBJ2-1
CASTKRQVINEQFF
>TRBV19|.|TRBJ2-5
CASSTGQSGGETQYF
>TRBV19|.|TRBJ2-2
CASSRTDANTGELFF
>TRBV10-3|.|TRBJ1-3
CAISGDRPNSGNTIYF
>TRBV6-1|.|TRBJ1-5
CASSEAGGLYQPQHF
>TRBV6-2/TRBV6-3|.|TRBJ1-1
CASSYRRDSGEAFF
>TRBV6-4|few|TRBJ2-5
CASSDWETQYF
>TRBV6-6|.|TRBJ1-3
CASRYPMEASGNTIYF
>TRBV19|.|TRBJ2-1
CATRLLGGGNEQFF
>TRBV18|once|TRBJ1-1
CASKDRENTEAFF
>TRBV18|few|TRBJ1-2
CASSPIVRDTLFHTF
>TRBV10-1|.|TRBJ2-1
CASSESRLAGGPREFF
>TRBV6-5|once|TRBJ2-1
CATIFYNEQFF
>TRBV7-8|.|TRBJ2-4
CASSLDMSGQAKNIQYF
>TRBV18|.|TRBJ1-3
CASSPYRDGSGNTIYF
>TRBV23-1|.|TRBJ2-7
CASRRWQFWTYEQYF
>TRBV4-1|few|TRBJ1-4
CASSQTGTGRIGKLFF
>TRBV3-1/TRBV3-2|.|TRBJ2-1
CASSRGRSERGDDEQFF
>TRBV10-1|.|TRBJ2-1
CASSPEGGGYNEQFF
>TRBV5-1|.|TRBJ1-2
CASSRTGSSGYTF
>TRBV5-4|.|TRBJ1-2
CASSLERDGGFGYTF
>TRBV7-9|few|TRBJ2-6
CASSFPSGANVLTF
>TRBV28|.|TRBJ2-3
CASSRLTSGEAPDTQYF
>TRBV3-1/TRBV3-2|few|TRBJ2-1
CASSQGQYNEQFF
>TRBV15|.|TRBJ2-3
CATSRAAGGTDTQYF
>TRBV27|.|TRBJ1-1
CASSLSRSGTRNTEAFF
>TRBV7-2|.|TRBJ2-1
CASSFSGGAVGSYNEQFF
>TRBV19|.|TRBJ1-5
CASSIPATGSNQPQHF
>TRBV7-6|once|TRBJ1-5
CASSLGHIGNQPQHF
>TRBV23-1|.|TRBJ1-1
CASSHQTANTEAFF
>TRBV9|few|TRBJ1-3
CASSVADGSGNTIYF
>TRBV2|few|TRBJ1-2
CASSEQPGDGGYTF
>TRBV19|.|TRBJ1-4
CASSGTLGEKLFF
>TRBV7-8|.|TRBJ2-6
CASSLGYRGSSGANVLTF
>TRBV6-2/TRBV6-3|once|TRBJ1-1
CASSSTTGDGRWNTEAFF
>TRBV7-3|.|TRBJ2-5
CASSLAREETQYF
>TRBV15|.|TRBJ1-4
CATSRDGQGNEKLFF
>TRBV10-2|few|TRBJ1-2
CASSEWQGRAGYTF
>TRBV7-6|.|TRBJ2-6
CASSPSAGIGANVLTF
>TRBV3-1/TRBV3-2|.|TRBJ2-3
CASSQDPGSTDTQYF
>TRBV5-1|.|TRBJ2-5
CASSTAPGQETQYF
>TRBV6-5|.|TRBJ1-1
CASSLDRVEAFF
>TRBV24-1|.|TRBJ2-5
CATSDPISPEETQYF
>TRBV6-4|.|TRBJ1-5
CASRGRNTINQPQHF
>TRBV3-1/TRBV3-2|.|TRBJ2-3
CASSRAAGGGTDTQYF
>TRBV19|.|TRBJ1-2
CASSLGPDRATYGYTF
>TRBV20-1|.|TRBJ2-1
CSAVGNEQFF
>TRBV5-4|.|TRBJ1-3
CASSSGGRGNTIYF
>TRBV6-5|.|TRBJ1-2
CASSYSGGVVYGYTF